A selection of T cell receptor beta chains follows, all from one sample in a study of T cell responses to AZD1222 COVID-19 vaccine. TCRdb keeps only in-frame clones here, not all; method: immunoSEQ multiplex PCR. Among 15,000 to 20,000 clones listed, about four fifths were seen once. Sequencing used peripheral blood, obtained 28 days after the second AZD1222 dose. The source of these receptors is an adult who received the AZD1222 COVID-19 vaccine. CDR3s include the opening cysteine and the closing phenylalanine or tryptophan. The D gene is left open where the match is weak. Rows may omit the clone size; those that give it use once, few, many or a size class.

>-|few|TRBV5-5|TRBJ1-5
TGTGCCAGCAGCTTGGCCGGTCCTAATCAGCCCCAGCATTTT
CASSLAGPNQPQHF
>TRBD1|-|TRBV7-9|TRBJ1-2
TGTGCCAGCAGCCGACAGGGCCAGCTGAACTATGGCTACACCTTC
CASSRQGQLNYGYTF
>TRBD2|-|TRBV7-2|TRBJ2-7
TGTGCCAGCAGCTTAGCGCCGTTGGCGGGAGAGAACTACGAGCAGTACTTC
CASSLAPLAGENYEQYF
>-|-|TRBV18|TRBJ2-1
TGTGCCAGCTCACCACCGACTAGTCGAGGGATTTACAATGAGCAGTTCTTC
CASSPPTSRGIYNEQFF
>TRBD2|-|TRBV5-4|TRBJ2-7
TGTGCCAGCAGCTTCGGACTAGCGGGAGGGCCTTACGAGCAGTACTTC
CASSFGLAGGPYEQYF
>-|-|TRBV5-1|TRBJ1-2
TGCGCCAGCAGCTTGGGCGACAGATCTAACTATGGCTACACCTTC
CASSLGDRSNYGYTF
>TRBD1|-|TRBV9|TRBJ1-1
TGTGCCAGCAGCATAATACAGGGGGCATCCACTGAAGCTTTCTTT
CASSIIQGASTEAFF
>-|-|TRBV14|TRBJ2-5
TGTGCCAGCAGCCACCTATCCGGCGGGGAGACCCAGTACTTC
CASSHLSGGETQYF
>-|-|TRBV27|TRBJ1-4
TGTGCCAGCAGTGGCCGGGACACCGGCTTTGAAAAACTGTTTTTT
CASSGRDTGFEKLFF
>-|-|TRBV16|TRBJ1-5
TGTGCCAGCAGCCAAGGAGGTCAGCCCCAGCATTTT
CASSQGGQPQHF
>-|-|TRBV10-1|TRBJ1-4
TGCGCCAGCAGCGAAGCGGAAAAACTGTTTTTT
CASSEAEKLFF
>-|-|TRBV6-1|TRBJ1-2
TGTGCCAGCAGTGAAGGGCGAGGGTTTAACTATGGCTACACCTTC
CASSEGRGFNYGYTF
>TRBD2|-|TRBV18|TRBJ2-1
TGTGCCAGCTCACCCCCGGGGGGGGATGGGCATGAGCAGTTCTTC
CASSPPGGDGHEQFF
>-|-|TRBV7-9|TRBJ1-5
TGTGCCAGCAGCTTAGCGGGGCAGCCCCAGCATTTT
CASSLAGQPQHF
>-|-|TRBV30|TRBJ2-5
TGTGCCTTACAGGGGGGGACGTACCAAGAGACCCAGTACTTC
CALQGGTYQETQYF
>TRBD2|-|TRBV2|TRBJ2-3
TGTGCCAGCAGTGATCTTCCTAGCGGGGGGCAAAGCACAGATACGCAGTATTTT
CASSDLPSGGQSTDTQYF
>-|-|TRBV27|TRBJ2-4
TGTGCCAGCAGTTTTGGAGACGTTAAAAACATTCAGTACTTC
CASSFGDVKNIQYF
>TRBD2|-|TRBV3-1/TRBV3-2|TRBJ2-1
TGTGCCAGCAGCCAAGTGGGGACTAGCGGGTACAATGAGCAGTTCTTC
CASSQVGTSGYNEQFF
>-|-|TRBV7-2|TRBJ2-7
TGTGCCAGCAGCTGGACCGGGACCGTAACCTACGAGCAGTACTTC
CASSWTGTVTYEQYF
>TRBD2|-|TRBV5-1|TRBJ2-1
TGCGCCAGCAGGCCCACTAGCGGAAGCTACAATGAGCAGTTCTTC
CASRPTSGSYNEQFF
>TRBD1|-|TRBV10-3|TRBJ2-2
TGTGCCATCTGCCGGGACAGGGATGCCGGGGAGCTGTTTTTT
CAICRDRDAGELFF
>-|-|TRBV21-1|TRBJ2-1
TGTGCCAGCAGCAACGGCGGGAGAGGAAATGAGCAGTTCTTC
CASSNGGRGNEQFF
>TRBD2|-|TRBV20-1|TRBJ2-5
TGCAGTGCTAGTACCAGCGGGGGGGTAGAGACCCAGTACTTC
CSASTSGGVETQYF
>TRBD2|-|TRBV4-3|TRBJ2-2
TGCGCCAGCAGCCAAGAATCAGTTAGCGGGTTGAACACCGGGGAGCTGTTTTTT
CASSQESVSGLNTGELFF
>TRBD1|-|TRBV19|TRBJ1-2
TGTGCCAGTAGGAAAAAGGGGGACAGCAACTATGGCTACACCTTC
CASRKKGDSNYGYTF
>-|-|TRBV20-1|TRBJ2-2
TGCAGTGCTAGTCGCAGGGGCAACACCGGGGAGCTGTTTTTT
CSASRRGNTGELFF
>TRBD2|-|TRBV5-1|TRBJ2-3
TGCGCCAGCAGCTTGGCACTAGCGGGATCCACAGATACGCAGTATTTT
CASSLALAGSTDTQYF
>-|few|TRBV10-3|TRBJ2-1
TGTGCCATCAGTGCGTCCGCTTACCGTCAGGCAGAGCAGTTCTTC
CAISASAYRQAEQFF
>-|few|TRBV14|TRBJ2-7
TGTGCCAGCAGCCCTGGACAGGGAGGGACCTACGAGCAGTACTTC
CASSPGQGGTYEQYF
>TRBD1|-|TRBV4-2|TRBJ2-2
TGTGCCAGCCTCGACAGGGGTTCTACCGGGGAGCTGTTTTTT
CASLDRGSTGELFF
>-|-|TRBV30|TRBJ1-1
TGTGCCTGGAGGGAGCCGGGCTCGTGGGGCACTGAAGCTTTCTTT
CAWREPGSWGTEAFF
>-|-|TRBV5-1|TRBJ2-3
TGCGCCAGCTCCTCCTGGGGGGCGGGGATGGATACGCAGTATTTT
CASSSWGAGMDTQYF
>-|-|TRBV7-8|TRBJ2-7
TGTGCCAGCAGCTTATATTCGAGAACAAACGAGCAGTACTTC
CASSLYSRTNEQYF
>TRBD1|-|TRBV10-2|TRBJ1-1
TGCGCCAGCAGTTCGCAGGGGGCGAACACTGAAGCTTTCTTT
CASSSQGANTEAFF
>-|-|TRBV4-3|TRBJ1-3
TGCGCCAGCAGCCAAATTGGCGGGGCCTCTGGAAACACCATATATTTT
CASSQIGGASGNTIYF
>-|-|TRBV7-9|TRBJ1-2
TGTGCCAGCAGCTTATTGGTTTCTAACTATGGCTACACCTTC
CASSLLVSNYGYTF
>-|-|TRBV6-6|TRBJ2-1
TGTGCCAGCAGTACGGGGCGCCACGGACCTGAGGGGTTCTTC
CASSTGRHGPEGFF
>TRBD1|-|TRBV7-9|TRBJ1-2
TGTGCCAGCAGCTTAGTCGGGACAGGGGGCTACGGCTACACCTTC
CASSLVGTGGYGYTF
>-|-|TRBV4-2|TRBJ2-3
TGTGCCAGCAGCCAGGTAAAGAGCGGGTCCTGGGAAGATACGCAGTATTTT
CASSQVKSGSWEDTQYF
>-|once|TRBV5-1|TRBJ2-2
TGCGCCAGCAGCCGAGGTGGAGGAGGCGGGGAGCTGTTTTTT
CASSRGGGGGELFF
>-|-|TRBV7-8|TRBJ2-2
TGTGCCAGCAGCTTACCGAGCGGTCCCGGGGAGCTGTTTTTT
CASSLPSGPGELFF
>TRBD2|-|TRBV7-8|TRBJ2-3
TGTGCCAGCAGAAAGACCGGGGGGAGGGCAGATACGCAGTATTTT
CASRKTGGRADTQYF
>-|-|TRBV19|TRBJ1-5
TGTGCCAGTAGTATGGGTCAGAGGTTAAGCAATCAGCCCCAGCATTTT
CASSMGQRLSNQPQHF
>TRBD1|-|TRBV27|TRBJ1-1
TGTGCCAGCAGTTTGGGACAGTCTTCTGAAGCTTTCTTT
CASSLGQSSEAFF
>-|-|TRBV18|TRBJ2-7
TGTGCCAGCTCACCAGTGGAGTCCTACGAGCAGTACTTC
CASSPVESYEQYF
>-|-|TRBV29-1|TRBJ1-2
TGCAGCGTTGAACAACGTGGAATGTCCTATAACTATGGCTACACCTTC
CSVEQRGMSYNYGYTF
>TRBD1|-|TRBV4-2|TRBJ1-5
TGTGCCAGCAGCCAAGGTTCCACAGGGGTGAATCAGCCCCAGCATTTT
CASSQGSTGVNQPQHF
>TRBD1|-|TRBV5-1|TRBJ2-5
TGCGCCAGCAGCACCAGAGGACAGGGGTTCCCAGAGACCCAGTACTTC
CASSTRGQGFPETQYF
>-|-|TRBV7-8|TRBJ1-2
TGTGCCAGCAGCTCACCGACCGGGGGGGTCTATGGCTACACCTTC
CASSSPTGGVYGYTF
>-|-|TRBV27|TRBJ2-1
TGTGCCAGCACTGGGGGATACAATTACAATGAGCAGTTCTTC
CASTGGYNYNEQFF
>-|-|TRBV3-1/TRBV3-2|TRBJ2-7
TGTGCCAGCAGCCAAGTATGGGGATCGGGCGAGCAGTACTTC
CASSQVWGSGEQYF
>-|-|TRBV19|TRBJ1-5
TGTGCCAGTAGTATAGCGGGGGGACAGCCCCAGCATTTT
CASSIAGGQPQHF
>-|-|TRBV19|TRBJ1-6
TGTGCCAGTAGTATCCAGGGCTTGGGGAGTTCACCCCTCCACTTT
CASSIQGLGSSPLHF
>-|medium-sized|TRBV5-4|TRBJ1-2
TGTGCCAGCAGCTTGGGCACAGAGACGGGCTACACCTTC
CASSLGTETGYTF